This T cell receptor (beta chain) is from a study of patients and donors after allogeneic stem cell transplantation. This clonotype was counted ten times or more. The germline V gene encodes CDR1 DFQATT and CDR2 SNEGSKA (reference sequence). The CDR3 is made up of 16 amino acids. V gave up 1 base and J gave up 12 bases, with 25 bases separating them. TCRdb reanalysed the RT-PCR reads using MiXCR and keeps one entry per CDR3 protein. Of about 87,000 distinct CDR3 sequences listed, roughly 5.1% were seen once; the top ten hold about 2.5%. Specimen: blood, either unsorted or a sorted T cell fraction (not recorded which). The clonotype was recovered from a human donor who was either an allogeneic HSCT recipient or a stem cell or donor lymphocyte infusion donor (not recorded which). It is not recorded whose cells these are; they may come from a transplant donor. The rearrangement links TRBV20-1 to TRBJ2-1; D is possibly TRBD2 (7 bases). The CDR3 loop reads CSARVLGAGEDGRQFF. CDR3 nucleotide sequence: TGCAGTGCTAGAGTTTTGGGGGCGGGAGAAGACGGTAGGCAGTTCTTC.